These 10 T cell receptor beta chains were sequenced from one sample in a study of blood T cell repertoires in COVID-19. Only in-frame clones appear in the TCRdb table, and some are missing; sequencing was by immunoSEQ multiplex PCR. The profile shows 200,000 to 250,000 clones, around nine tenths of them singletons. The specimen sequenced was PBMCs or T cells enriched from blood (not recorded which). The receptor source for this set is a woman under 30 who had recovered from COVID-19.

This clone was seen a single time. The J gene is TRBJ2-4, the V gene TRBV27, with D possibly being TRBD1 (6 bases). V dropped 7 bases and J dropped 16 bases, with 38 bases sitting between them. CDR3 length: 18 residues. Germline CDR1 MNHEY, CDR2 SMNVEV (reference sequence). This chain's CDR3 is CASIILQAPWWGRGPKYF. DNA of the CDR3: TGTGCCAGCATTATTCTTCAGGCCCCCTGGTGGGGCAGGGGTCCGAAATACTTC.

The V and J genes are TRBV5-1 and TRBJ2-3; the match to TRBD2 covers 16 bases. This CDR3 is 17 amino acids long. The V segment lost 4 bases and the J segment 5 bases; nucleotides outside the gene matches: 7. Germline V gives CDR1 SGHRS, CDR2 YFSETQ. CDR3 DNA sequence: TGCGCCAGCAGCACGGGACTAGCGGGGGGGCCGAGAGATACGCAGTATTTT. Translation: CASSTGLAGGPRDTQYF.

The CDR3 bases are TGTGCCAGCAGTGAACCACCAACAGGGGATCCTGAGGACACCATATATTTT. It encodes CASSEPPTGDPEDTIYF. The chain employs TRBV2 and TRBJ1-3, with 7 bases lining up with TRBD1. V lost 2 bases, J lost 8 bases, and 15 bases stayed unmatched. The CDR3 is made up of 17 amino acids. Germline CDR1 SNHLY, CDR2 FYNNEI.

V is TRBV11-3 and J is TRBJ2-2; D unclear. V was pared by 5 bases and J by 5 bases, with 12 bases between. Looked up from germline, CDR1 is SGHNT and CDR2 is YENEEA. The CDR3 length is 14 residues. The DNA for the CDR3 is TGTGCCAGCAGCCCCTCAGGTTTAACCGGGGAGCTGTTTTTT. It yields the protein CASSPSGLTGELFF.

This chain joins TRBV6-4 and TRBJ1-2, with D possibly being TRBD1 (5 bases). The CDR3 totals 13 residues. V lost 0 bases and J lost 4, with 6 bases in between. The germline gives CDR1 MRHNA, CDR2 SNTAGT. The CDR3 sequence is CASSDSGAYGYTF. The CDR3 DNA sequence: TGTGCCAGCAGTGACTCTGGGGCCTATGGCTACACCTTC.

The chain employs TRBV2 and TRBJ1-1, with 7 bases aligning to TRBD1. The CDR3 sequence is 15 residues long. Trimming cost V 7 bases and J 2 bases; bases outside gene matches: 10. The germline gives CDR1 SNHLY, CDR2 FYNNEI. The chain's CDR3 is CASTSEGARNTEAFF. The CDR3 bases are TGTGCCAGCACCTCGGAGGGGGCCCGAAACACTGAAGCTTTCTTT.

This chain links TRBV6-5 with TRBJ2-7; D call uncertain. Germline assignment: CDR1 MNHEY and CDR2 SVGAGI. This CDR3 region has 14 residues. Trimming pared 4 bases from V and 3 bases from J, leaving 13 bases between. CDR3 DNA: TGTGCCAGCAGTTTGGCAGCGTCCTACTACGAGCAGTACTTC. It specifies CASSLAASYYEQYF.

The rearrangement links TRBV5-1 to TRBJ2-3; 8 nucleotides agree with TRBD2. CDR1 and CDR2 (germline): SGHRS, YFSETQ. J gave up 1 base and V 2 bases, and 3 bases lay outside the gene matches. The CDR3 spans 15 residues. CDR3 nucleotides: TGCGCCAGCAGCTTATCGACTAGCGGCACAGATACGCAGTATTTT. Translating gives CASSLSTSGTDTQYF.

The chain carries TRBV4-1 and TRBJ1-4; the D gene is possibly TRBD1 (5 bases). Trimming cost V 3 bases and J 0 bases, with 17 bases left between them. The CDR3 runs to 18 residues. CDR1 is MGHRA and CDR2 is YSYEKL in the germline V gene. CDR3 sequence (DNA): TGCGCCAGCAGCCAGTACCGGGACGGGGGTGCAACTAATGAAAAACTGTTTTTT. This codes for CASSQYRDGGATNEKLFF.

The chain joins TRBV11-3 to TRBJ2-5, with D tentatively TRBD2 (6 bases). V was clipped by 6 bases and J by 5 bases, with 22 bases between them. The V gene's germline CDR1 is SGHNT and CDR2 YENEEA. The CDR3 has 16 amino acids. The CDR3 here is CASSFYPGLGSETQYF. In nucleotides, the CDR3 is TGTGCCAGCAGTTTTTATCCGGGACTGGGATCGGAGACCCAGTACTTC.